A single sample is the source of the 23 T cell receptor beta chains below, sequenced in a study of molecular identifiers for immune sequencing clone quantification. TCRdb re-analysed the PCR reads in MiXCR, keeping a single row per CDR3 protein. The sample records about 54,000 distinct CDR3 sequences, 20% to 25% being singletons. The sample comprised naive CD8+ T cells from blood, with Jurkat cell RNA spiked in. The sample's subset: FACS-sorted CD8+CD4-CCR7+CD45RA+ naive T cells. The origin of the receptors is a human donor in good health. Some libraries in this study had Jurkat cell RNA spiked in.

This clonotype has ten or more counts. The chain has TRBV6-1 and TRBJ2-3; TRBD1 might be the D (6 bases). Germline V gene lookup returns CDR1 MNHNS and CDR2 SASEGT. The ends were cut back, 3 bases at V and 2 bases at J, with 12 bases in the middle. This CDR3 region has 15 residues. The CDR3 protein is CASSDLTGYTDTQYF. The CDR3 region has the DNA TGTGCCAGCAGTGACCTGACAGGCTACACAGATACGCAGTATTTT.

This clonotype was seen a handful of times. This may be a read error, as it is one base from a much larger clone. The chain joins TRBV28 to TRBJ2-5; D uncertain. Germline V gene data show CDR1 as MDHEN and CDR2 as SYDVKM. The CDR3 has 14 residues. CDR3 in DNA: TGTGCCAGCAGCCCCCGCCGGCTGGAAGAGACCCAGTGCTTC. It codes for CASSPRRLEETQCF.

In regard to this clonotype: A single base separates this from a much larger clone, so it may be a read error. This chain links TRBV7-3 with TRBJ2-1, with D maybe TRBD2 (6 bases). Germline CDR1 SGHTA, CDR2 FQGTGA. This CDR3 comprises 14 residues. The DNA of the CDR3 is TGTGCCAGCAGCTTAATTTCCGGGAGCAATGACCAGTTCTTC. Its translation: CASSLISGSNDQFF.

On this clonotype itself: Since a much larger clone is just one base distant, this may be a read error. The chain carries TRBV18 and TRBJ1-1; D is ambiguous. V lost 3 bases and J lost 3, with 32 bases in between. The germline V gene has CDR1 KGHSH and CDR2 LQKENI. The CDR3 is 21 amino acids. The DNA of the CDR3 is TGTGCCAGCTCACCCATAGTAGTATCAGCGACACCTAAAGACGAGGACACTGAAGCTTTCTTT. Its protein product is CASSPIVVSATPKDEDTEAFF.

This clonotype was seen a handful of times. The chain is built from TRBV6-5 and TRBJ2-3; D unresolved. Germline-derived CDR1 and CDR2 are MNHEY and SVGAGI. The CDR3 length is 15 residues. Trimming pared 0 bases from V and 4 bases from J, leaving 11 bases between. The CDR3 nucleotides are TGTGCCAGCAGTTACTCCCCCCTTATAGCAGATACGCAGTATTTT. Translating gives CASSYSPLIADTQYF.

This clonotype was counted many times. J is TRBJ2-5 and V is TRBV2, with 7 bases matching TRBD2. The V segment lost 2 bases and the J segment 0 bases; nucleotides outside the gene matches: 9. The CDR3 loop spans 17 amino acids. Germline V gives CDR1 SNHLY, CDR2 FYNNEI. CDR3 nucleotides: TGTGCCAGCAGTGAATATAGGGCGGGGGTATACCAAGAGACCCAGTACTTC. Protein sequence: CASSEYRAGVYQETQYF.

The chain links TRBV20-1 to TRBJ2-1; the D is unclear. Germline V lookup: CDR1 DFQATT, CDR2 SNEGSKA (reference sequence). The CDR3 has 13 amino acids. Trimming removed 7 bases from V and 3 bases from J, with 13 bases in between. The chain's CDR3 is CSVRVVDYNEQFF. As DNA, the CDR3 is TGCAGTGTACGCGTAGTAGACTACAATGAGCAGTTCTTC.

This chain's CDR3 is CASSQTVGGETQYF. As DNA, the CDR3 is TGTGCCAGCAGCCAAACGGTGGGAGGGGAGACCCAGTACTTC. The chain links TRBV12-3 or TRBV12-4 to TRBJ2-5; TRBD2 agrees at 7 bases. The CDR3 contains 14 residues. Germline trimming cut 6 bases from V and 5 bases from J; bases unmatched to any gene: 9.

This clonotype has just a few counts. This sequence may be a read error, since a much larger clone differs from it by one base. This sequence joins TRBV20-1 and TRBJ2-2; 7 bases are shared with TRBD1. CDR1 is DFQATT, CDR2 SNEGSKA, per germline (reference sequence). The CDR3 sequence is 14 residues long. In DNA, the CDR3 is TGCAGTGCTACTTTGGACAGGAACACCGGGGAGCTGGTTTTT. It codes for CSATLDRNTGELVF.

The chain uses TRBV7-9 and TRBJ2-7; D assignment may be TRBD1 or TRBD2 (6 bases each). The CDR3 contains 14 residues. Germline CDR1 reads SEHNR; CDR2 reads FQNEAQ (reference sequence). Trimming took 4 bases from V and 4 from J, leaving 14 bases between them. The CDR3 is CASSWGARPYEQYF. The CDR3 DNA follows: TGTGCCAGCAGCTGGGGGGCCAGACCATACGAGCAGTACTTC. Full variable domain (rest looked up from reference TRBV7-9 and TRBJ2-7): DTGVSQNPRHKITKRGQNVTFRCDPISEHNRLYWYRQTLGQGPEFLTYFQNEAQLEKSRLLSDRFSAERPKGSFSTLEIQRTEQGDSAMYLCASSWGARPYEQYFGPGTRLTVT.

In its sample, this clonotype was seen a few times. The V gene is TRBV24-1, the J gene TRBJ2-3; a possible D gene is TRBD1 (5 bases). V was clipped by 4 bases and J by 6 bases, with 13 bases between them. This CDR3 is 14 amino acids long. CDR1 and CDR2 (germline): KGHDR, SFDVKD. In DNA form, the CDR3 reads TGTGCCACCAGTGACCCTGACAGATTGGATACGCAGTATTTT. This translates into CATSDPDRLDTQYF.

The V call is TRBV27, the J call TRBJ2-1; tentative D call: TRBD2 (6 bases). The CDR3 covers 15 residues. V was shortened by 5 bases and J by 2 bases, with 13 bases between the two germline ends. Germline CDR1 reads MNHEY; CDR2 reads SMNVEV (reference sequence). This chain's CDR3 is CASSPTSSAYNEQFF. DNA of the CDR3: TGTGCCAGCAGTCCCACTAGCAGCGCCTACAATGAGCAGTTCTTC.

This clonotype was found many times. The junction does not match germline at one end; this may be a read error. The V call is TRBV5-3, the J call TRBJ2-7; unclear D gene. TRBV5-3 is annotated as an ORF whose role is uncertain. The CDR3 covers 13 residues. The CDR3 sequence: CASSLGREYEQYF. In DNA, the CDR3 is TGTGCCAGCAGCTTAGGGCGAGAGTACGAGCAGTACTTC.

This clonotype was picked up many times. CDR3 coding DNA: TGTGCCAGCAGTTTACAGGGGCCTCAGCCCCAGCATTTT. Its translation is CASSLQGPQPQHF. The chain couples TRBV27 to TRBJ1-5; maybe TRBD1 (6 bases). Per the germline V gene, CDR1 is MNHEY and CDR2 is SMNVEV (reference sequence). The CDR3 is 13 residues long. With 2 bases removed from V and 6 bases from J, the gap between germline ends came to 8 bases.

This clonotype was observed a single time. A much larger clone is a single base away; this may be a read error. The final CDR3 position lacks the conserved phenylalanine or tryptophan, pointing to a likely read error. The chain recombines TRBV20-1 with TRBJ2-7; D is perhaps TRBD1 (5 bases). Germline assignment: CDR1 DFQATT and CDR2 SNEGSKA (reference sequence). V was pared by 0 bases and J by 3 bases, with 15 bases between. The CDR3 length is 15 residues. CDR3 coding DNA: TGCAGTGCTAGAGATCGAGACAGCGAGTTCTACGAGCAGTACCTC. Protein: CSARDRDSEFYEQYL.

This clonotype was counted a few times. The V gene is TRBV20-1, the J gene TRBJ2-7; D remains unclear. The germline gives CDR1 DFQATT, CDR2 SNEGSKA (reference sequence). The V end lost 3 bases, the J end lost 3 bases, and 12 bases lay between the germline ends. The CDR3 totals 13 residues. The CDR3 sequence is CSARHSALYEQYF. In nucleotides, the CDR3 is TGCAGTGCTAGGCATTCAGCCCTCTACGAGCAGTACTTC.

As regards this clonotype: Sequence at one end of the junction differs from germline and may be a read error. The J gene is TRBJ2-7, the V gene TRBV2, with 7 bases matching TRBD1. The CDR3 loop spans 16 amino acids. Germline V lookup: CDR1 SNHLY, CDR2 FYNNEI. CDR3 in amino acids: CASSEARQGLSYEQNF. CDR3 coding DNA: TGTGCCAGCAGTGAAGCCCGACAGGGCCTCTCCTACGAGCAGAACTTC.

The CDR3 loop is CASSQDNGDTQYF. The CDR3 bases are TGCGCCAGCAGCCAAGACAACGGAGATACGCAGTATTTT. V is TRBV4-3 and J is TRBJ2-3; D is unclear. CDR1 is LGHNA, CDR2 YSLEER, per germline. The V end lost 0 bases, the J end lost 5 bases, and 6 bases lay between the germline ends. The CDR3 has 13 amino acids.

The table lists this clonotype with many counts. This rearrangement joins TRBV27 to TRBJ2-5, with D perhaps TRBD2 (5 bases). V was clipped by 3 bases and J by 1 base, with 15 bases between them. Germline CDR1 is MNHEY and CDR2 is SMNVEV (reference sequence). The CDR3 sequence is 16 residues long. CDR3 region: CASSFHGPRVQETQYF. CDR3 in DNA: TGTGCCAGCAGTTTTCATGGCCCGAGGGTCCAAGAGACCCAGTACTTC.

Notes on this clonotype: A much larger clone sits a single nucleotide away, making a read error possible. V and J are TRBV30 and TRBJ1-6; 9 bases match TRBD1. This CDR3 is built from 16 residues. The germline CDR1 and CDR2 sequences are GTSNPN and SVGIG (reference sequence). In nucleotides, the CDR3 is TGTGCCCGGAGTTCCGGACAGGGGAGTTCTAATTCACCCCTCCACTTT. Translating it yields CARSSGQGSSNSPLHF.

The sample holds a few counts of this clonotype. A read error may explain this, as a much larger clone is one base away. The chain recombines TRBV7-2 with TRBJ2-7; D is unresolved. This CDR3 has 12 amino acids. Germline CDR1 SGHTA, CDR2 FQGNSA. CDR3 nucleotides: TGTGCCAGCAGCCCCCTCTCCTACGCGCAGTACTTC. It specifies CASSPLSYAQYF.

This clonotype was found once. A much larger clone lies one base from this, so it may be a read error. The J gene is TRBJ2-3, the V gene TRBV20-1; D ambiguous. V lost 1 base and J lost 0, with 11 bases in between. The germline V gene encodes CDR1 DFQATT and CDR2 SNEGSKA (reference sequence). This CDR3 spans 15 amino acids. This CDR3 is CSARGGLQSTDTQYF. The CDR3 DNA reads as TGCAGTGCTAGAGGTGGGCTCCAGAGCACAGATACGCAGTATTTT.

This clonotype came up many times. This chain connects TRBV7-9 to TRBJ2-1, with D perhaps TRBD2 (6 bases). CDR1 is SEHNR and CDR2 is FQNEAQ in the germline V gene (reference sequence). V was cut by 6 bases and J by 5 bases, with 11 bases left in between. The length of the CDR3 is 13 residues. The DNA for the CDR3 is TGTGCCAGCAGAGTCATAGCGGACAATGAGCAGTTCTTC. Amino acids: CASRVIADNEQFF.